Following are 23 T cell receptor beta chains from one sample sequenced in a study of a mutant IDH1 vaccine in newly diagnosed glioma. Antigens for these TCRs are unknown. Sample time point: week 47, end of study. A 20-mer mutant IDH1 peptide at 300 ug was injected subcutaneously with topical imiquimod. Method: immunoSEQ multiplex PCR; TCRdb's copy keeps in-frame clones and lacks some. The repertoire includes over 75,000 clones, around four fifths of them detected once, and more than 4.5% sits in the top ten. The specimen was PBMCs, collected from a glioma patient whose treatment included an IDH1 peptide vaccine. These receptors were collected from a man in his forties or fifties with glioma.

This rearrangement joins TRBV5-6 to TRBJ2-1; the D gene could be TRBD1 or TRBD2 (5 bases each). CDR1 and CDR2 from the germline V gene are SGHDT and YYEEEE. Between the trimmed V and J ends, which lost 0 bases and 14 bases, there was a span of 12 bases. The CDR3 runs 12 residues. The CDR3 reads CASSLARGGEFF. The CDR3 DNA sequence: TGTGCCAGCAGCTTGGCCCGGGGCGGAGAGTTCTTC.

CDR3 in amino acids: CASSFRRGTPTYEQYF. In DNA form, the CDR3 reads TGTGCCAGCAGCTTCAGGCGAGGGACACCTACCTACGAGCAGTACTTC. The J gene is TRBJ2-7, the V gene TRBV7-6, with D maybe TRBD1 (6 bases). V was pared by 3 bases and J by 2 bases, with 17 bases between. This CDR3 contains 16 residues. From germline, CDR1 is SGHVS and CDR2 FNYEAQ.

V gene TRBV19 combines with J gene TRBJ1-2, with 7 nucleotides matching TRBD1. The V segment lost 6 bases and the J segment 2 bases; nucleotides outside the gene matches: 9. The CDR3 sequence is 15 residues long. The germline V gene encodes CDR1 LNHDA and CDR2 SQIVND (reference sequence). The CDR3 loop is CASRAPGQKNYGYTF. The CDR3 DNA reads as TGTGCCAGTAGGGCGCCGGGACAGAAGAACTATGGCTACACCTTC. The entire variable domain, with the rest obtained from reference TRBV19 and TRBJ1-2, is as follows: DGGITQSPKYLFRKEGQNVTLSCEQNLNHDAMYWYRQDPGQGLRLIYYSQIVNDFQKGDIAEGYSVSREKKESFPLTVTSAQKNPTAFYLCASRAPGQKNYGYTFGSGTRLTVV.

J is TRBJ2-1 and V is TRBV10-3, with TRBD1 matching 11 bases. The CDR3 is 15 residues long. Germline V CDR1 and CDR2: ENHRY, SYGVKD. The J segment lost 7 bases and the V segment lost 3 bases, leaving 5 bases of the junction unmatched. The CDR3 region is CAISDRDRGFNEQFF. DNA of the CDR3: TGTGCCATCAGTGACCGGGACAGGGGGTTTAATGAGCAGTTCTTC.

V usage is TRBV18 and J usage is TRBJ1-5; TRBD1 matches 7 bases. The CDR3 is 14 amino acids. Germline V gene lookup returns CDR1 KGHSH and CDR2 LQKENI. The V gene end was trimmed by 2 bases and the J gene end by 4 bases; junction bases not matched to a gene: 2. The CDR3 here is CASSPGTANQPQHF. Written as DNA, the CDR3 is TGTGCCAGCTCACCAGGGACAGCTAATCAGCCCCAGCATTTT.

This chain uses TRBV7-6 with TRBJ1-1, with D perhaps TRBD1 (5 bases). V lost 5 bases to trimming and J lost 8 bases, with 15 bases between them. This CDR3 comprises 13 residues. Germline assignment: CDR1 SGHVS and CDR2 FNYEAQ. In nucleotides, the CDR3 is TGTGCCAGCAGCCAGGGACCGGATTTGGAAGCTTTCTTT. This codes for CASSQGPDLEAFF. Filled out from reference TRBV7-6 and TRBJ1-1, the complete variable domain reads GAGVSQSPRYKVTKRGQDVALRCDPISGHVSLYWYRQALGQGPEFLTYFNYEAQQDKSGLPNDRFSAERPEGSISTLTIQRTEQRDSAMYRCASSQGPDLEAFFGQGTRLTVV.

The chain carries TRBV28 and TRBJ2-7, with D hard to call. Germline CDR1 is MDHEN and CDR2 is SYDVKM. V was clipped by 4 bases and J by 3 bases, with 16 bases between them. The CDR3 runs 15 residues. CDR3 protein: CASSSGLKGYYEQYF. Written as DNA, the CDR3 is TGTGCCAGCAGTTCCGGCCTTAAAGGGTACTACGAGCAGTACTTC.

The rearrangement joins TRBV6-5 to TRBJ1-5; D possibly corresponds to TRBD1 (5 bases). Germline V gene lookup returns CDR1 MNHEY and CDR2 SVGAGI. The CDR3 consists of 13 residues. The ends were cut back, 5 bases at V and 9 bases at J, with 14 bases in the middle. DNA of the CDR3: TGTGCCAGCAGTGGCAGACGGCAGGGGCCCCAGCATTTT. Translating gives CASSGRRQGPQHF.

About this clone itself: Within the sample, other DNA sequences also encode this same CDR3. This chain connects TRBV7-9 to TRBJ2-7; TRBD1 might be the D (6 bases). V was trimmed by 0 bases and J by 3 bases, leaving 6 bases between them. The germline V gene encodes CDR1 SEHNR and CDR2 FQNEAQ (reference sequence). This CDR3 spans 13 amino acids. CDR3 sequence: CASSLAGGYEQYF. The CDR3 DNA reads TGTGCCAGCAGCTTAGCAGGGGGCTACGAGCAGTACTTC. Full variable domain (remainder filled in from reference TRBV7-9 and TRBJ2-7): DTGVSQNPRHKITKRGQNVTFRCDPISEHNRLYWYRQTLGQGPEFLTYFQNEAQLEKSRLLSDRFSAERPKGSFSTLEIQRTEQGDSAMYLCASSLAGGYEQYFGPGTRLTVT.

V is TRBV2 and J is TRBJ2-5, with 8 bases that match TRBD1. V dropped 6 bases and J dropped 5; count of bases not matched to a gene: 8. Germline V gene sequence: CDR1 SNHLY, CDR2 FYNNEI. The CDR3 consists of 14 residues. CDR3: CASRTTGGFETQYF. CDR3 bases: TGTGCCAGCAGAACCACAGGGGGTTTCGAGACCCAGTACTTC. The variable domain in full, with the rest retrieved from reference TRBV2 and TRBJ2-5, is EPEVTQTPSHQVTQMGQEVILRCVPISNHLYFYWYRQILGQKVEFLVSFYNNEISEKSEIFDDQFSVERPDGSNFTLKIRSTKLEDSAMYFCASRTTGGFETQYFGPGTRLLVL.

The rearrangement uses TRBV10-3 and TRBJ2-1; TRBD1 agrees at 9 bases. V was clipped by 0 bases and J by 2 bases; unmatched bases: 2. Germline values: CDR1 ENHRY, CDR2 SYGVKD. CDR3 length equals 16 residues. The CDR3 here is CAISESGTGTYNEQFF. In DNA form, the CDR3 reads TGTGCCATCAGTGAGTCCGGGACAGGGACCTACAATGAGCAGTTCTTC.

This clone has at least ten counts. This chain uses TRBV5-1 with TRBJ1-1; the D is unclear. Trimming took off 1 base at V and 4 bases at J, with 8 bases between the two ends. The CDR3 loop spans 13 amino acids. Germline CDR1 SGHRS, CDR2 YFSETQ. The CDR3 nucleotides are TGCGCCAGCAGCTTGCCGGGTGGCACTGAAGCTTTCTTT. It encodes CASSLPGGTEAFF.

This chain joins TRBV18 and TRBJ2-7; D may be TRBD1 or TRBD2 (5 bases each). The CDR3 sequence is 15 residues long. In germline, CDR1 is KGHSH, CDR2 LQKENI. The germline V and J ends were trimmed by 6 bases and 2 bases, with 17 bases remaining between them. CDR3 amino acids: CASSSTGTITYEQYF. Written as DNA, the CDR3 is TGTGCCAGCTCTTCGACCGGGACCATCACCTACGAGCAGTACTTC.

J is TRBJ1-3 and V is TRBV4-3; 7 bases line up with TRBD1. The CDR3 is 16 amino acids. V gave up 2 bases and J gave up 7 bases; unmatched junction bases: 11. Germline V gene lookup returns CDR1 LGHNA and CDR2 YSLEER. The CDR3 bases are TGCGCCAGCAGCCAATCCACAGGGGCTCTGAGGAACACCATATATTTT. Translation gives CASSQSTGALRNTIYF.

The chain couples TRBV5-4 to TRBJ2-1, with 9 positions matching TRBD2. J gave up 9 bases and V 1 base, and 8 bases lay outside the gene matches. Germline lookup yields CDR1 SGHNT and CDR2 YYREEE (reference sequence). The CDR3 runs to 15 residues. The CDR3 region has the DNA TGTGCCAGCAGCTTGTTCACTAGCGGGTCAGCTGAGCAGTTCTTC. Its translation: CASSLFTSGSAEQFF.

The V and J genes are TRBV9 and TRBJ2-2, with no clear D. This CDR3 spans 14 amino acids. The V end was cut by 0 bases, the J end by 2 bases, with 5 bases between. The V gene's germline CDR1 is SGDLS and CDR2 YYNGEE. CDR3 in DNA: TGTGCCAGCAGCGTAGTGGTAAACACCGGGGAGCTGTTTTTT. The encoded protein is CASSVVVNTGELFF.

The J gene is TRBJ2-3, the V gene TRBV4-3, with D unclear. V was clipped by 0 bases and J by 0 bases, with 10 bases between them. CDR1 and CDR2 (germline): LGHNA, YSLEER. The CDR3 sequence is 16 residues long. The CDR3, as DNA: TGCGCCAGCAGCCAAGATTGGCCGGAGAGCACAGATACGCAGTATTTT. It specifies CASSQDWPESTDTQYF.

This chain links TRBV4-2 with TRBJ2-1; 9 nucleotides match TRBD2. Germline CDR1 is LGHNA and CDR2 is YNFKEQ. V lost 3 bases and J lost 6; bases outside the gene matches: 9. The CDR3 runs to 16 residues. The CDR3 here is CASSQDLAGNSNEQFF. CDR3 in DNA: TGTGCCAGCAGCCAGGACCTAGCGGGAAATAGCAATGAGCAGTTCTTC.

V and J are TRBV30 and TRBJ1-2, with TRBD1 as a possible D gene (5 bases). Germline V CDR1 and CDR2: GTSNPN, SVGIG (reference sequence). V was trimmed by 4 bases and J by 4 bases, leaving 13 bases between them. This CDR3 spans 13 amino acids. In DNA, the CDR3 is TGTGCCTGGATGCGGGGGGGAATCTATGGCTACACCTTC. It is translated as CAWMRGGIYGYTF. The variable domain in full, with the rest retrieved from reference TRBV30 and TRBJ1-2, is SQTIHQWPATLVQPVGSPLSLECTVEGTSNPNLYWYRQAAGRGLQLLFYSVGIGQISSEVPQNLSASRPQDRQFILSSKKLLLSDSGFYLCAWMRGGIYGYTFGSGTRLTVV.

With regard to this clone: At one boundary the junction diverges from the germline segment, which might be a read error. The chain has TRBV7-7 and TRBJ2-5, with 10 bases matching TRBD2. Germline V gene sequence: CDR1 SSHAT, CDR2 FNYEAQ (reference sequence). The CDR3 contains 15 residues. The CDR3: CASSSAGGNGETQYF. CDR3 nucleotide sequence: TGTGCTAGCAGCTCAGCGGGGGGGAACGGGGAGACCCAGTACTTC.

The chain uses TRBV30 and TRBJ1-6; 7 bases align to TRBD1. Germline V gives CDR1 GTSNPN, CDR2 SVGIG (reference sequence). The ends lost 1 base at V and 7 bases at J; junction bases unmatched: 10. This CDR3 is built from 16 residues. CDR3 bases: TGTGCCTGGAGTGCCCTTTCGGGACAGCCGAATTCACCCCTCCACTTT. Residues: CAWSALSGQPNSPLHF.

The V gene is TRBV7-2, the J gene TRBJ1-1, with no clear D. The CDR3 is made up of 16 amino acids. V lost 2 bases to trimming and J lost 3 bases, with 16 bases between them. The germline V gene has CDR1 SGHTA and CDR2 FQGNSA. The CDR3 loop is CASSLFPYGPYTEAFF. The DNA for the CDR3 is TGTGCCAGCAGCTTATTCCCATACGGCCCCTACACTGAAGCTTTCTTT.

The chain has TRBV4-1 and TRBJ2-7; a possible D gene is TRBD2 (7 bases). The germline V gene encodes CDR1 MGHRA and CDR2 YSYEKL. Trimming stripped 8 bases from V and 6 bases from J, with 17 bases between. The CDR3 totals 13 residues. The CDR3 DNA reads as TGCGCCAGCCGTGACGTTAGGGGGGGCGAGCAGTACTTC. Its protein product is CASRDVRGGEQYF.